A selection of T cell receptor beta chains follows, all from one sample in a study of CD8+CD57+ T cells in acquired aplastic anemia. TCRdb re-called the reads with MiXCR, one entry per CDR3 protein. In the table there are under 200,000 distinct CDR3 sequences, around 60% of which are singletons. The sequenced sample was sorted CD4+, CD8+, or CD8+CD57+ T cells (not recorded which) from PBMCs. The source is a human donor in good health. The CDR3 runs from the conserved cysteine through the conserved F or W. Each record gives: clone size, D gene, J gene, V gene, CDR3 protein, CDR3 DNA. D genes are given only for firm matches. A row's size may be missing; if present it is once, few, many or a size class.

clone size: -
D gene: TRBD2
J gene: TRBJ2-5
V gene: TRBV25-1
CDR3 protein: CASSALAGLATETQYF
CDR3 DNA: TGTGCCAGCAGTGCCCTTGCCGGACTAGCCACAGAGACCCAGTACTTC

clone size: many
D gene: -
J gene: TRBJ2-5
V gene: TRBV3-1
CDR3 protein: CASSQERPGGIQTQYF
CDR3 DNA: TGTGCCAGCAGCCAAGAGAGGCCAGGCGGGATTCAGACCCAGTACTTC

clone size: -
D gene: -
J gene: TRBJ2-7
V gene: TRBV20-1
CDR3 protein: CSASLRVEQYF
CDR3 DNA: TGCAGTGCTAGCCTCCGAGTGGAGCAGTACTTC

clone size: -
D gene: -
J gene: TRBJ2-5
V gene: TRBV10-2
CDR3 protein: CASRRSQETQYF
CDR3 DNA: TGCGCCAGCAGACGCAGCCAAGAGACCCAGTACTTC

clone size: -
D gene: -
J gene: TRBJ2-1
V gene: TRBV29-1
CDR3 protein: CSVDLVRQFF
CDR3 DNA: TGCAGCGTTGATCTGGTGCGGCAGTTCTTC

clone size: -
D gene: -
J gene: TRBJ2-3
V gene: TRBV7-8
CDR3 protein: CASSSPRDTQYF
CDR3 DNA: TGTGCCAGCAGCTCACCAAGGGATACGCAGTATTTT

clone size: many
D gene: -
J gene: TRBJ2-1
V gene: TRBV9
CDR3 protein: CASSVDGTPASYNEQFF
CDR3 DNA: TGTGCCAGCAGCGTCGATGGGACTCCCGCTTCCTACAATGAGCAGTTCTTC

clone size: -
D gene: -
J gene: TRBJ2-4
V gene: TRBV7-9
CDR3 protein: CASSSDEKNIQYF
CDR3 DNA: TGTGCCAGCAGCTCCGACGAGAAAAACATTCAGTACTTC

clone size: -
D gene: -
J gene: TRBJ1-5
V gene: TRBV20-1
CDR3 protein: CSATHTNQPQHF
CDR3 DNA: TGCAGTGCTACACACACCAATCAGCCCCAGCATTTT

clone size: many
D gene: -
J gene: TRBJ2-4
V gene: TRBV2
CDR3 protein: CASSERGPNAAKNIQYF
CDR3 DNA: TGTGCCAGCAGTGAGAGGGGCCCGAATGCAGCCAAAAACATTCAGTACTTC

clone size: -
D gene: -
J gene: TRBJ1-2
V gene: TRBV2
CDR3 protein: CASSEAEGSKYGYTF
CDR3 DNA: TGTGCCAGCAGTGAAGCGGAGGGGAGTAAATATGGCTACACCTTC

clone size: few
D gene: -
J gene: TRBJ1-2
V gene: TRBV7-9
CDR3 protein: CASTHWADEGYTF
CDR3 DNA: TGTGCCAGCACCCACTGGGCGGATGAAGGCTACACCTTC

clone size: -
D gene: -
J gene: TRBJ1-5
V gene: TRBV19
CDR3 protein: CASSIFVDYSNQPQHF
CDR3 DNA: TGTGCCAGTAGTATTTTCGTCGATTATAGCAATCAGCCCCAGCATTTT

clone size: -
D gene: -
J gene: TRBJ2-7
V gene: TRBV20-1
CDR3 protein: CSASGSYEQYF
CDR3 DNA: TGCAGTGCTAGCGGGAGCTACGAGCAGTACTTC